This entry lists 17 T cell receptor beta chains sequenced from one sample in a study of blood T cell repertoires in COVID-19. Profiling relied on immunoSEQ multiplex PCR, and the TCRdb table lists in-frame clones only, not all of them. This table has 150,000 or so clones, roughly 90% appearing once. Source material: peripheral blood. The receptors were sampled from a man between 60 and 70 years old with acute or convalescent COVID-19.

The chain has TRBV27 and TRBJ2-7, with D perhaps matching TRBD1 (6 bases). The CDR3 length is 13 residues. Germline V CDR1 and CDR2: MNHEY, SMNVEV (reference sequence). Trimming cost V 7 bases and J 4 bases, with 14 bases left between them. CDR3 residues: CASKGEAGYEQYF. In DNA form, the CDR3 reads TGTGCCAGCAAGGGGGAAGCTGGGTACGAGCAGTACTTC.

The chain's CDR3 is CASTRGSTDTQYF. The CDR3 region has the DNA TGTGCCAGCACGCGGGGCAGCACAGATACGCAGTATTTT. The chain recombines TRBV6-5 with TRBJ2-3; D may be TRBD2 (6 bases). The CDR3 loop spans 13 amino acids. Germline V gene lookup returns CDR1 MNHEY and CDR2 SVGAGI. V lost 7 bases and J 0 bases, leaving 8 bases between the germline ends.

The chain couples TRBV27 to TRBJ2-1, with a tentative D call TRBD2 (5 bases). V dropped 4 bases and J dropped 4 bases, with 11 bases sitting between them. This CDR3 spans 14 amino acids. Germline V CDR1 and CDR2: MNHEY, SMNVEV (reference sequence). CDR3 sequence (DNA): TGTGCCAGCAGTTCCGGGATGAGATACAATGAGCAGTTCTTC. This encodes CASSSGMRYNEQFF.

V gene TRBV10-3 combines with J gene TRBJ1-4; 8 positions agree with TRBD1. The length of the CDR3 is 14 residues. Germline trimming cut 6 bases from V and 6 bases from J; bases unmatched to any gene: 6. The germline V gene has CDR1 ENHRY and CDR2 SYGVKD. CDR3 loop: CAISPGTGDEKLFF. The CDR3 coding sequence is TGTGCCATCAGCCCCGGGACAGGAGATGAAAAACTGTTTTTT.

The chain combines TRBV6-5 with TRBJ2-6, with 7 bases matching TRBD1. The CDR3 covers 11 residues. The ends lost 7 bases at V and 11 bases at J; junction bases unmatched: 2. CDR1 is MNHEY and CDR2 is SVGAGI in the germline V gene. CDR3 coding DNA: TGTGCCAGCACCGGACAGGACGTCCTGACTTTC. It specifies CASTGQDVLTF.

The chain's CDR3 is CASSPRTGVDQPQHF. CDR3 bases: TGTGCCAGTAGTCCCCGGACAGGGGTGGATCAGCCCCAGCATTTT. The chain carries TRBV19 and TRBJ1-5, with 9 bases matching TRBD1. Germline CDR1 LNHDA, CDR2 SQIVND (reference sequence). The V and J ends lost 5 bases and 5 bases, in that order; junction bases with no gene match: 7. The CDR3 length is 15 residues. Supplemented by reference TRBV19 and TRBJ1-5, the full variable domain reads DGGITQSPKYLFRKEGQNVTLSCEQNLNHDAMYWYRQDPGQGLRLIYYSQIVNDFQKGDIAEGYSVSREKKESFPLTVTSAQKNPTAFYLCASSPRTGVDQPQHFGDGTRLSIL.

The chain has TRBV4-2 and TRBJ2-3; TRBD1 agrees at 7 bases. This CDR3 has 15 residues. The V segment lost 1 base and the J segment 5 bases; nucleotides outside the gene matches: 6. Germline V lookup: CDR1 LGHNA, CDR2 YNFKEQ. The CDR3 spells CASSQVGGAEDTQYF. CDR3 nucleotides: TGTGCCAGCAGCCAAGTAGGGGGCGCGGAAGATACGCAGTATTTT.

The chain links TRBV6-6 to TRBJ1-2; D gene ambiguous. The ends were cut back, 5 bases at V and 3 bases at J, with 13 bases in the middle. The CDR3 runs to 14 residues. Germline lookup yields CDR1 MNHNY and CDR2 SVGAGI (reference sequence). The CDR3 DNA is TGTGCCAGCAGTGAGACTAGCGGGGACTATGGCTACACCTTC. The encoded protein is CASSETSGDYGYTF.

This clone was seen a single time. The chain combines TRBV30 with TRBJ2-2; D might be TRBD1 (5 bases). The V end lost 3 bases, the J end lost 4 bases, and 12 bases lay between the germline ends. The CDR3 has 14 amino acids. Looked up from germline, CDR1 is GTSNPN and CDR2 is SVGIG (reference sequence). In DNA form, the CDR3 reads TGTGCCTGGAGGGGGCTAGTCATCACCGGGGAGCTGTTTTTT. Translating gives CAWRGLVITGELFF.

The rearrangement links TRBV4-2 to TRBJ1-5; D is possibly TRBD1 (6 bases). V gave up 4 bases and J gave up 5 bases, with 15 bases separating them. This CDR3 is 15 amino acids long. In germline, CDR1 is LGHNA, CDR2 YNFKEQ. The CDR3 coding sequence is TGTGCCAGCAGCCGCGACCGACAGGCTTATCAGCCCCAGCATTTT. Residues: CASSRDRQAYQPQHF.

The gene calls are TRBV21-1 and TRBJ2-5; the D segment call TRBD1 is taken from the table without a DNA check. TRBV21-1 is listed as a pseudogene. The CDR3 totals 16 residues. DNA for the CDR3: TGTGCCAGCAGCAAGGGGGCGGGTAGAACCCAAGAGACCCAGTACTTC. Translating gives CASSKGAGRTQETQYF.

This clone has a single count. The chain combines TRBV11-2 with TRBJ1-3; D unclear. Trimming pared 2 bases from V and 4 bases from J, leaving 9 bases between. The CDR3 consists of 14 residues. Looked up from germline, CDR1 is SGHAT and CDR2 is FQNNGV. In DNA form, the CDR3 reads TGTGCCAGCAGCTTAACCGGCGGCGGAAACACCATATATTTT. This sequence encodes CASSLTGGGNTIYF.

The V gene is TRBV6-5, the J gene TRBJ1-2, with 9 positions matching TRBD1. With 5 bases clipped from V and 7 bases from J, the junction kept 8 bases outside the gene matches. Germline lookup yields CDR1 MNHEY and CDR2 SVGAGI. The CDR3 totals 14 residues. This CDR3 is CASSTRQGVSGYTF. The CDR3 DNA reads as TGTGCCAGCAGTACCCGACAGGGGGTGAGTGGCTACACCTTC.

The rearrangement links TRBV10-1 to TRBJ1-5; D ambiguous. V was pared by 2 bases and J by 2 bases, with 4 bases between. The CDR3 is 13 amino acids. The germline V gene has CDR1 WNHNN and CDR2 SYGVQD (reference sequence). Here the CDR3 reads CASSETGNQPQHF. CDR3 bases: TGCGCCAGCAGTGAGACAGGCAATCAGCCCCAGCATTTT.

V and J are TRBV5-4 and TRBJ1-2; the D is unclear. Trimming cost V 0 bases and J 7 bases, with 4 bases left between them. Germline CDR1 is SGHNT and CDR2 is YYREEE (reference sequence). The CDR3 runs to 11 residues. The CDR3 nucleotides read TGTGCCAGCAGCTTGGGTCTTGGCTACACCTTC. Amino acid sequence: CASSLGLGYTF. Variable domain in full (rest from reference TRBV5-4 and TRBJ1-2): ETGVTQSPTHLIKTRGQQVTLRCSSQSGHNTVSWYQQALGQGPQFIFQYYREEENGRGNFPPRFSGLQFPNYSSELNVNALELDDSALYLCASSLGLGYTFGSGTRLTVV.

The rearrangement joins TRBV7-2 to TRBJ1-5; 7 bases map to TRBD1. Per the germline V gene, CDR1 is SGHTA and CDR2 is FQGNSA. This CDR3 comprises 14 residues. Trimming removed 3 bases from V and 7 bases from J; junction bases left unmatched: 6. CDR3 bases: TGTGCCAGCAGCTTCGGGACAGCCGGACAGCCCCAGCATTTT. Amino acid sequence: CASSFGTAGQPQHF.

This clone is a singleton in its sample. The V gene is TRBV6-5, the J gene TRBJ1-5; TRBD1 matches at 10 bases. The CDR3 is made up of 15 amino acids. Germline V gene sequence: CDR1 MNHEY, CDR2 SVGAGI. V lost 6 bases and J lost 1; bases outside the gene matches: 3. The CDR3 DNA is TGTGCCAGCAGGACAGGGGGCTTGAGCAATCAGCCCCAGCATTTT. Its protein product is CASRTGGLSNQPQHF.